Listed below are T cell receptor beta chains from one sample, sequenced in a study of vaccination effects on CD4 cells after COVID-19. The antigens these receptors bind are not known. The repertoire was sequenced with immunoSEQ multiplex PCR; TCRdb's copy has only in-frame clones and lacks some. The table includes 70,000 or so clones, 60% to 80% detected once. The material sequenced was CD4+ T cells from PBMCs cultured without peptide, taken before COVID-19 vaccination. The origin of the receptors is a human donor who received a COVID-19 vaccine. Each CDR3 is given with its conserved first and last residue. Fields, in order: J gene, clone size, V gene, CDR3 protein. Size values are once, few and many counts, or a class for expanded clones, and some rows have none.

J: TRBJ2-1; size: -; V: TRBV6-1; CDR3: CASSEATGYNEQFF
J: TRBJ1-4; size: -; V: TRBV19; CDR3: CAGSRTSQSEKLFF
J: TRBJ2-3; size: -; V: TRBV6-5; CDR3: CASSYSPSTDTQYF
J: TRBJ2-5; size: -; V: TRBV5-1; CDR3: CASSLGMGQQETQYF
J: TRBJ2-2; size: -; V: TRBV5-1; CDR3: CASSPEGTGELFF
J: TRBJ2-3; size: -; V: TRBV7-3; CDR3: CASSPKGADTQYF
J: TRBJ2-4; size: -; V: TRBV7-2; CDR3: CASSSQGPGDLAKNIQYF
J: TRBJ2-4; size: -; V: TRBV29-1; CDR3: CSARTGINIQYF
J: TRBJ2-2; size: -; V: TRBV7-2; CDR3: CASSSRGELFF
J: TRBJ1-2; size: -; V: TRBV19; CDR3: CASSIVTAANYGYTF
J: TRBJ2-2; size: -; V: TRBV5-4; CDR3: CASSLLAGGGTGELFF
J: TRBJ2-6; size: -; V: TRBV11-3; CDR3: CASSLDRTNVLTF
J: TRBJ1-4; size: once; V: TRBV18; CDR3: CASSDQGQGHEKLFF
J: TRBJ1-5; size: -; V: TRBV5-1; CDR3: CASSLGGGDQPQHF
J: TRBJ2-2; size: -; V: TRBV11-2; CDR3: CASSFGSPSTGELFF
J: TRBJ1-2; size: once; V: TRBV24-1; CDR3: CATSDSATGGAYGYTF
J: TRBJ2-1; size: -; V: TRBV2; CDR3: CASTLDGGGTYNEQFF
J: TRBJ2-5; size: -; V: TRBV7-9; CDR3: CASSLGDRGDQETQYF
J: TRBJ1-4; size: -; V: TRBV4-3; CDR3: CASSQGQGYNEKLFF
J: TRBJ1-1; size: -; V: TRBV19; CDR3: CASTPVMSRLNTEAFF
J: TRBJ2-1; size: -; V: TRBV28; CDR3: CASRPTGSYNEQFF
J: TRBJ1-2; size: few; V: TRBV2; CDR3: CASRDRDPGYTF
J: TRBJ2-1; size: -; V: TRBV7-3; CDR3: CASSLSPGGSGLARIFSYNEQFF
J: TRBJ2-5; size: -; V: TRBV5-1; CDR3: CASSLLGNGETQYF
J: TRBJ2-3; size: once; V: TRBV29-1; CDR3: CSVVTGADTQYF
J: TRBJ2-1; size: -; V: TRBV15; CDR3: CATSRESTGNEQFF
J: TRBJ1-5; size: -; V: TRBV2; CDR3: CASRAPSQGNQPQHF
J: TRBJ1-1; size: -; V: TRBV20-1; CDR3: CSVPRNTEAFF
J: TRBJ2-3; size: -; V: TRBV5-4; CDR3: CASSFRAEGDTQYF
J: TRBJ1-1; size: few; V: TRBV6-5; CDR3: CASIDSGQSTEAFF
J: TRBJ2-2; size: -; V: TRBV9; CDR3: CASSRESGVGGELFF
J: TRBJ2-1; size: -; V: TRBV15; CDR3: CATSRGTSGGYNEQFF
J: TRBJ2-5; size: few; V: TRBV5-4; CDR3: CASSLVGGGQETQYF
J: TRBJ2-6; size: -; V: TRBV12-5; CDR3: CASGLRSSGANVLTF
J: TRBJ1-5; size: once; V: TRBV6-1; CDR3: CASSEYPIPQHF
J: TRBJ1-1; size: once; V: TRBV4-1; CDR3: CASSQEIQWNTEAFF
J: TRBJ1-2; size: -; V: TRBV7-9; CDR3: CASSLGGGYGYTF
J: TRBJ1-2; size: once; V: TRBV12-3/TRBV12-4; CDR3: CASSFITTYGYTF